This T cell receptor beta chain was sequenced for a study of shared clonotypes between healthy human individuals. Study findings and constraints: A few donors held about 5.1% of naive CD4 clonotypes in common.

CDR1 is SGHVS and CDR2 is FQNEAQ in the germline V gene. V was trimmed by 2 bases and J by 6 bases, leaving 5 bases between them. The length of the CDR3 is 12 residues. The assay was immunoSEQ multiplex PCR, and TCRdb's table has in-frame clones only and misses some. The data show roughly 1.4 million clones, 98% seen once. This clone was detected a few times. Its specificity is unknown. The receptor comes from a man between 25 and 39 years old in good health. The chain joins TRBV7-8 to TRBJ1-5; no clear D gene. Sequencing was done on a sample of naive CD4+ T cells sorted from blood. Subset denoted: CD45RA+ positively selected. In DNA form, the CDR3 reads TGTGCCAGCAGCTTATGGGGTCAGCCCCAGCATTTT. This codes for CASSLWGQPQHF. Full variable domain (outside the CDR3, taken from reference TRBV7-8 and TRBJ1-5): GAGVSQSPRYKVAKRGQDVALRCDPISGHVSLFWYQQALGQGPEFLTYFQNEAQLDKSGLPSDRFFAERPEGSVSTLKIQRTQQEDSAVYLCASSLWGQPQHFGDGTRLSIL.